This TCR beta chain was identified in a study of cytomegalovirus exposure and HLA in healthy donors. Study-wide results and caveats: While the bulk of TCR sequences proved rare, some public TCRs turned up in many donors.

Turning to this clone: Its specificity is unknown.

This PCR relied on a set of 60 Vbeta primers and 13 Jbeta primers. The protocol was immunoSEQ multiplex PCR, while the TCRdb copy is restricted to in-frame clones and leaves out a portion. This sample has 100,000 or so clones, with over 75% found just once. The source is a man aged 40-50 years in good health and CMV-seropositive. Material: PBMCs.

The CDR3 DNA sequence: TGTGCCAGCAGTTACGAGACAGGGGGCGTTGAGCAGTTCTTC. Translating it yields CASSYETGGVEQFF. The chain joins TRBV6-5 to TRBJ2-1; 10 bases map to TRBD1. The V gene end was trimmed by 2 bases and the J gene end by 9 bases; junction bases not matched to a gene: 4. Per the germline V gene, CDR1 is MNHEY and CDR2 is SVGAGI. The CDR3 has 14 residues.